The 21 T cell receptor beta chains reported below all come from one sample, sequenced in a study of OX40 agonist ivuxolimab in advanced cancers. Sequenced by immunoSEQ multiplex PCR; TCRdb stores in-frame clones only, minus some. The sample shows about 62,000 clones, roughly 78% of them seen only once. The specimen comprised CD4+ or CD8+ T cells sorted from blood, sampled in a trial of the OX40 agonist ivuxolimab. These receptors all come from an adult with an advanced solid tumor such as melanoma, head and neck, liver or kidney cancer.

The V call is TRBV7-9, the J call TRBJ1-4, with a tentative D call TRBD1 (6 bases). The CDR3 consists of 14 residues. Germline V gene sequence: CDR1 SEHNR, CDR2 FQNEAQ (reference sequence). Trimming shortened V by 1 base and J by 8 bases, and 11 bases separated the two germline ends. Here the CDR3 DNA reads TGTGCCAGCAGCTTAGGGGGGGCGCAAGAAAAACTGTTTTTT. It encodes CASSLGGAQEKLFF.

The V and J genes are TRBV4-1 and TRBJ2-2; D gene uncertain. Trimming stripped 1 base from V and 5 bases from J, with 14 bases between. The CDR3 has 16 amino acids. CDR1 is MGHRA and CDR2 is YSYEKL in the germline V gene. The CDR3 nucleotides read TGCGCCAGCAGCCAAGCAAGGCTAGGTTTGACCGGGGAGCTGTTTTTT. This translates into CASSQARLGLTGELFF.

This sequence joins TRBV9 and TRBJ2-1, with D perhaps TRBD2 (5 bases). Germline CDR1 reads SGDLS; CDR2 reads YYNGEE. The CDR3 has 11 amino acids. Trimming removed 4 bases at V and 12 bases at J, with 11 bases between. The DNA of the CDR3 is TGTGCCAGCAGCTCGAGGGATGGGCAGTTCTTC. This encodes CASSSRDGQFF.

The chain recombines TRBV27 with TRBJ2-7; 9 positions match TRBD2. The germline gives CDR1 MNHEY, CDR2 SMNVEV (reference sequence). V was pared by 4 bases and J by 4 bases, with 17 bases of the junction left unmatched. The CDR3 extends over 18 amino acids. The CDR3 reads CASSSLSPTSGRLYEQYF. The CDR3 DNA sequence: TGTGCCAGCAGTTCCCTCTCCCCGACTAGCGGAAGACTTTACGAGCAGTACTTC.

The CDR3 nucleotides are TGTGCCAGCAGCCAAGGGGCGTCAAGCAATCAGCCCCAGCATTTT. Translation: CASSQGASSNQPQHF. This chain connects TRBV6-1 to TRBJ1-5, with a tentative D call TRBD1 (5 bases). The germline gives CDR1 MNHNS, CDR2 SASEGT. The V end was cut by 6 bases, the J end by 1 base, with 13 bases between. The CDR3 is 15 residues long.

The chain employs TRBV5-4 and TRBJ1-1, with D unresolved. V lost 1 base and J 5 bases, leaving 9 bases between the germline ends. CDR1 and CDR2 (germline): SGHNT, YYREEE (reference sequence). The CDR3 is 13 residues long. CDR3 loop: CASSLSAGTEAFF. In DNA form, the CDR3 reads TGTGCCAGCAGCTTGTCGGCGGGGACTGAAGCTTTCTTT.

The chain couples TRBV19 to TRBJ2-7; 9 nucleotides agree with TRBD1. This CDR3 is 15 amino acids long. CDR1 and CDR2 (germline): LNHDA, SQIVND (reference sequence). J was trimmed by 2 bases and V by 7 bases; bases with no gene match: 9. The CDR3 nucleotides are TGTGCCAGTAAGAAAGAGGGACAGGGTACCTACGAGCAGTACTTC. Amino acid sequence: CASKKEGQGTYEQYF.

V and J are TRBV7-9 and TRBJ2-1, with TRBD2 matching over 11 bases. This CDR3 has 16 amino acids. V shed 3 bases, J shed 4 bases, and the junction held 5 bases outside the gene matches. Germline CDR1 SEHNR, CDR2 FQNEAQ (reference sequence). The CDR3, as DNA: TGTGCCAGCAGCTTTATGGGACTAGCGGATTACAATGAGCAGTTCTTC. Protein product: CASSFMGLADYNEQFF.

The rearrangement uses TRBV4-1 and TRBJ2-3, with no clear D. This CDR3 has 12 residues. Trimming removed 0 bases at V and 9 bases at J, with 7 bases between. CDR1 MGHRA and CDR2 YSYEKL come from the germline V gene. The CDR3 bases are TGCGCCAGCAGCCAAGATAAGCGAACGCAGTATTTT. It yields the protein CASSQDKRTQYF.

V is TRBV2 and J is TRBJ2-2, with a weak D call TRBD1 (5 bases). Between the trimmed V and J ends, which lost 1 base and 1 base, there was a span of 10 bases. Germline V gene data show CDR1 as SNHLY and CDR2 as FYNNEI. The CDR3 length is 16 residues. The CDR3 region has the DNA TGTGCCAGCAGTGAAGAGGGGAATCGGAACACCGGGGAGCTGTTTTTT. It encodes CASSEEGNRNTGELFF.

The chain links TRBV4-2 to TRBJ1-5; unclear D gene. CDR1 is LGHNA and CDR2 is YNFKEQ in the germline V gene. V gave up 0 bases and J gave up 0 bases, with 15 bases separating them. This CDR3 is 18 amino acids long. The CDR3 nucleotides are TGTGCCAGCAGCCAAGATAGCTCCTGGGCAGATAGCAATCAGCCCCAGCATTTT. Translating gives CASSQDSSWADSNQPQHF.

The chain uses TRBV7-8 and TRBJ2-6; tentatively, D is TRBD1 (5 bases). Germline V CDR1 and CDR2: SGHVS, FQNEAQ. The length of the CDR3 is 15 residues. Between the trimmed V and J ends, which lost 5 bases and 0 bases, there was a span of 8 bases. In nucleotides, the CDR3 is TGTGCCAGCAGCCCAAGGGGCTCTGGGGCCAACGTCCTGACTTTC. Its translation: CASSPRGSGANVLTF. Full variable domain (outside the CDR3, taken from reference TRBV7-8 and TRBJ2-6): GAGVSQSPRYKVAKRGQDVALRCDPISGHVSLFWYQQALGQGPEFLTYFQNEAQLDKSGLPSDRFFAERPEGSVSTLKIQRTQQEDSAVYLCASSPRGSGANVLTFGAGSRLTVL.

The count of this clone is one. The chain recombines TRBV4-3 with TRBJ1-4; D is unclear. The CDR3 covers 14 residues. The germline V and J ends were trimmed by 1 base and 5 bases, with 8 bases remaining between them. Per the germline V gene, CDR1 is LGHNA and CDR2 is YSLEER. This CDR3 is CASSQGAGNEKLFF. CDR3 in DNA: TGCGCCAGCAGCCAAGGGGCCGGAAATGAAAAACTGTTTTTT.

Only a few counts were recorded for this clone. J is TRBJ1-1 and V is TRBV19; 12 bases map to TRBD1. The J segment lost 3 bases and the V segment lost 5 bases, leaving 10 bases of the junction unmatched. CDR1 and CDR2 from the germline V gene are LNHDA and SQIVND (reference sequence). This CDR3 is built from 17 residues. DNA for the CDR3: TGTGCCAGTAGTCTGTTAAGGGACAGGGGGCTTGACACTGAAGCTTTCTTT. It specifies CASSLLRDRGLDTEAFF.

This chain uses TRBV6-1 with TRBJ2-5; D perhaps matches TRBD1 (5 bases). Trimming stripped 6 bases from V and 5 bases from J, with 10 bases between. The CDR3 is 12 amino acids. Germline CDR1 and CDR2: MNHNS and SASEGT. CDR3: CASSRVAETQYF. CDR3 DNA: TGTGCCAGCAGCAGGGTGGCGGAGACCCAGTACTTC.

Of note for this clone: One end of the junction varies from germline; a read error may be responsible. Other nucleotide sequences from this sample produce the same CDR3. The chain carries TRBV4-1 and TRBJ1-4, with D possibly being TRBD1 (6 bases). The CDR3 covers 15 residues. Germline V CDR1 and CDR2: MGHRA, YSYEKL. The CDR3 bases are TGTGCCAGCAGCCAAGTGGGAGAGGGGGATGAAAAACTGTTTTTT. Its translation: CASSQVGEGDEKLFF.

The J gene is TRBJ2-3, the V gene TRBV7-8, with 10 bases lining up with TRBD2. This CDR3 spans 15 amino acids. Looked up from germline, CDR1 is SGHVS and CDR2 is FQNEAQ. Unmatched junction bases numbered 6, after V lost 6 bases and J lost 3 bases. CDR3: CASSGLAGDTDTQYF. The CDR3, as DNA: TGTGCCAGCAGTGGGCTAGCGGGAGATACAGATACGCAGTATTTT.

The genes are TRBV6-1 and TRBJ2-7; 7 bases match TRBD1. The V gene end was trimmed by 6 bases and the J gene end by 7 bases; junction bases not matched to a gene: 12. The CDR3 is 14 amino acids. Germline values: CDR1 MNHNS, CDR2 SASEGT. DNA of the CDR3: TGTGCCAGCAGGGGGGAAGGGGGCACGGGGGAGCAGTACTTC. Translated, it gives CASRGEGGTGEQYF.

This chain links TRBV30 with TRBJ2-5; D remains unclear. V was shortened by 4 bases and J by 2 bases, with 8 bases between the two germline ends. Germline V CDR1 and CDR2: GTSNPN, SVGIG (reference sequence). The CDR3 covers 12 residues. In nucleotides, the CDR3 is TGTGCCTGGACAGATTTACAAGAGACCCAGTACTTC. This sequence encodes CAWTDLQETQYF.

The sample holds a few counts of this clone. The rearrangement joins TRBV2 to TRBJ1-5; tentatively, D is TRBD1 (5 bases). V lost 5 bases and J lost 0, with 8 bases in between. This CDR3 has 14 amino acids. Looked up from germline, CDR1 is SNHLY and CDR2 is FYNNEI. CDR3 in amino acids: CASSRDASNQPQHF. CDR3 nucleotides: TGTGCCAGCAGTCGGGACGCTAGCAATCAGCCCCAGCATTTT.

The rearrangement joins TRBV6-6 to TRBJ2-3, with 7 positions matching TRBD1. CDR1 MNHNY and CDR2 SVGAGI come from the germline V gene (reference sequence). The CDR3 has 13 amino acids. With V trimmed by 10 bases and J by 4 bases, 8 bases remained unmatched. The CDR3 nucleotides are TGTGCCACCTGTGGACAGGCCCCAGATACGCAGTATTTT. It translates to CATCGQAPDTQYF.